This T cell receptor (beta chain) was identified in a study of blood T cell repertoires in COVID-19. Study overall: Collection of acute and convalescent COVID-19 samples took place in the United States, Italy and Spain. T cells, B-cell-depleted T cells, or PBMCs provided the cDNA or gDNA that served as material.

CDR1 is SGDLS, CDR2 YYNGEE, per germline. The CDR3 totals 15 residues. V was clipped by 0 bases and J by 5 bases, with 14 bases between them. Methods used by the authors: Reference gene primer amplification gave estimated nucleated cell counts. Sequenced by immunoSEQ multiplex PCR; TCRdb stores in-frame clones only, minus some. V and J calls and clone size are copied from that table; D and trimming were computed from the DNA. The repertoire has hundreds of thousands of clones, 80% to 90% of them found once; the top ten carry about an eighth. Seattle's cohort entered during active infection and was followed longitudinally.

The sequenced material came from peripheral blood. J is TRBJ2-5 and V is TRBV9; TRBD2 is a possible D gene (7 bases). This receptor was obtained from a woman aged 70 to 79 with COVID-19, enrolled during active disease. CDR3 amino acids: CASSVAGGLGETQYF. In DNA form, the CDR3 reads TGTGCCAGCAGCGTAGCGGGGGGCCTCGGGGAGACCCAGTACTTC.